The clone carrying this T cell receptor beta chain was detected many times. What it recognizes is unknown. PBMCs were derived from roughly 9.6 ml fresh peripheral blood. The data stem from a study of T cells in Graves' hyperthyroidism and ophthalmopathy. Findings and caveats of the study: Most thyroid clonotypes expanded above 0.001 were also detected in blood. Ophthalmopathy, which appeared later, was predicted by the model a median about 6.8 months before onset.

Researchers amplified the TCR beta CDR3 regions from RNA transcripts. First-round RT-PCR of the TCR CDR3 relied on the HTBI primer set. TCRdb redid the calling of the multiplex PCR reads with MiXCR, one entry per CDR3 protein. The sample has 500,000 to 550,000 distinct CDR3 sequences, about a fifth seen once. The CDR3 length is 15 residues. The V and J ends lost 7 bases and 4 bases respectively, with 16 bases between them. The V gene's germline CDR1 is SNHLY and CDR2 FYNNEI. This receptor was obtained from a man aged 18-30 years with Graves' hyperthyroidism. Sequencing was carried out using blood. This chain connects TRBV2 to TRBJ2-2; maybe TRBD1 (6 bases). CDR3 in amino acids: CASTGPPGVTGELFF. The CDR3 nucleotides read TGTGCCAGCACGGGACCCCCAGGGGTCACCGGGGAGCTGTTTTTT.